Below, 6 T cell receptor beta chains from the same sample are listed, as sequenced in a study of T cells expressing NK-cell markers. TCRdb reprocessed the 5' RACE reads; each CDR3 protein has one entry and no DNA is given. The sample is made up of 300,000 to 450,000 distinct CDR3 sequences, and the top ten hold 5.2% of it. The sample comprised blood T cells: a sorted CD56 or NKG2C T cell subset, CD4+ or CD8+ T cells, or bulk PBMC T cells (not recorded which). All receptors derive from a man aged 18 to 69 in good health.

J is TRBJ2-1 and V is TRBV12-3 or TRBV12-4; TCRdb designates TRBD1, a call that cannot be tested without DNA. The CDR3 totals 15 residues. CDR3 amino acids: CASSLRTGVYNEQFF.

The V call is TRBV2, the J call TRBJ1-5; TCRdb's D call of TRBD1 is untestable without DNA. This CDR3 is 15 amino acids long. Looked up from germline, CDR1 is SNHLY and CDR2 is FYNNEI. CDR3 in amino acids: CASSVGQYSNQPQHF.

The rearrangement links TRBV18 to TRBJ2-5; the D gene TCRdb calls, TRBD1, cannot be checked with no DNA. CDR3 length: 18 residues. Looked up from germline, CDR1 is KGHSH and CDR2 is LQKENI. CDR3 region: CASSPPNIGQGIRETQYF.

V and J are TRBV5-5 and TRBJ1-5; TCRdb returns TRBD1, unconfirmable since there is no DNA. Germline V lookup: CDR1 SGHKS, CDR2 YYEKEE (reference sequence). The CDR3 runs to 15 residues. The CDR3 loop reads CASSPTGDHNQPQHF.

The chain uses TRBV12-3 or TRBV12-4 and TRBJ1-2; without DNA, the TCRdb call of TRBD1 cannot be checked. The CDR3 length is 14 residues. CDR3 protein: CASSSQGYNYGYTF.

CDR3: CASSYSRTGVGSPLHF. V and J are TRBV6-5 and TRBJ1-6; absent DNA, TCRdb's TRBD1 call cannot be checked. CDR1 is MNHEY, CDR2 SVGAGI, per germline. This CDR3 comprises 16 residues.